The 11 T cell receptor beta chains below all came from one sample that was sequenced in a study of cytomegalovirus exposure and HLA in healthy donors. Clones were sequenced by immunoSEQ multiplex PCR, and TCRdb holds only the in-frame ones, with some missing. This sample carries roughly 56,000 clones, over 75% of them seen once, and the ten largest clones take around 2.2%. The specimen sequenced was PBMCs. Receptor source: a woman under 40 in good health and CMV-seronegative.

This chain links TRBV28 with TRBJ2-5; no reliable D call. Trimming removed 4 bases at V and 4 bases at J, with 13 bases between. Germline assignment: CDR1 MDHEN and CDR2 SYDVKM. The CDR3 loop spans 14 amino acids. The CDR3 region has the DNA TGTGCCAGCAGTTCAGGTCAGGTAGTAGAGACCCAGTACTTC. Protein sequence: CASSSGQVVETQYF.

The genes are TRBV4-1 and TRBJ2-1; TRBD2 aligns across 7 bases. Germline trimming cut 0 bases from V and 2 bases from J; bases unmatched to any gene: 7. Germline V gene lookup returns CDR1 MGHRA and CDR2 YSYEKL. This CDR3 is built from 17 residues. CDR3 bases: TGCGCCAGCAGCCAAGATGTCAGGGAGGGCCCCTACAATGAGCAGTTCTTC. This codes for CASSQDVREGPYNEQFF.

With respect to this clone: A junction boundary mismatches the germline segment, possibly from a read error. CDR3: CASSQAASGLPYEQCF. In DNA, the CDR3 is TGTGCCAGCAGCCAAGCGGCTAGCGGGCTGCCCTACGAGCAGTGCTTC. This chain uses TRBV4-2 with TRBJ2-7; 8 nucleotides align to TRBD2. This CDR3 comprises 16 residues. CDR1 and CDR2 from the germline V gene are LGHNA and YNFKEQ.

The chain recombines TRBV15 with TRBJ1-2; D remains ambiguous. Trimming pared 1 base from V and 4 bases from J, leaving 10 bases between. The germline CDR1 and CDR2 sequences are LNHNV and YYDKDF (reference sequence). This CDR3 spans 14 amino acids. Here the CDR3 reads CATSRVGWSYGYTF. The CDR3 DNA reads as TGTGCCACCAGCAGAGTAGGTTGGAGCTATGGCTACACCTTC.

V gene TRBV5-6 combines with J gene TRBJ2-1; D uncertain. Trimming removed 2 bases from V and 5 bases from J, with 2 bases in between. The CDR3 covers 11 residues. CDR1 is SGHDT and CDR2 is YYEEEE in the germline V gene. DNA of the CDR3: TGTGCCAGCAGCTTTAACAATGAGCAGTTCTTC. Encoded protein: CASSFNNEQFF.

The chain joins TRBV28 to TRBJ1-3; 7 positions match TRBD1. Germline V lookup: CDR1 MDHEN, CDR2 SYDVKM. The trim removed 5 bases at V and 0 bases at J, leaving 10 bases unmatched. The CDR3 spans 17 residues. Here the CDR3 DNA reads TGTGCCAGCAGTGGACTTACAGGGGCCCGCTCTGGAAACACCATATATTTT. It is translated as CASSGLTGARSGNTIYF.

The V call is TRBV7-9, the J call TRBJ1-2; 7 bases align to TRBD1. The ends lost 5 bases at V and 1 base at J; junction bases unmatched: 13. In germline, CDR1 is SEHNR, CDR2 FQNEAQ (reference sequence). The CDR3 spans 17 residues. DNA of the CDR3: TGTGCCAGCAGCCCCGAGGGGGCGCTGGGAGGTAACTATGGCTACACCTTC. Encoded protein: CASSPEGALGGNYGYTF. The full variable domain, rest sourced from reference TRBV7-9 and TRBJ1-2, is DTGVSQNPRHKITKRGQNVTFRCDPISEHNRLYWYRQTLGQGPEFLTYFQNEAQLEKSRLLSDRFSAERPKGSFSTLEIQRTEQGDSAMYLCASSPEGALGGNYGYTFGSGTRLTVV.

The count of this clone is one. J is TRBJ2-3 and V is TRBV9; 10 bases line up with TRBD2. J lost 5 bases, V lost 2 bases, and 8 bases had no gene match. The CDR3 consists of 16 residues. Germline V CDR1 and CDR2: SGDLS, YYNGEE. The CDR3 DNA is TGTGCCAGCAGCGTCACTAGCGGGGAATTACTAGATACGCAGTATTTT. Protein product: CASSVTSGELLDTQYF.

The chain has TRBV5-4 and TRBJ2-3, with no clear D. Germline CDR1 reads SGHNT; CDR2 reads YYREEE (reference sequence). V was pared by 0 bases and J by 8 bases, with 10 bases between. There are 13 residues in the CDR3. The CDR3 nucleotides read TGTGCCAGCAGCTTGGCCGAAATTAGTACGCAGTATTTT. It is translated as CASSLAEISTQYF.

The CDR3 region is CASSLGGREFEQYF. The CDR3 nucleotides are TGTGCCAGCAGCTTAGGTGGGAGAGAGTTCGAGCAGTACTTC. The chain uses TRBV5-4 and TRBJ2-7, with a weak D call TRBD2 (5 bases). Germline V gene data show CDR1 as SGHNT and CDR2 as YYREEE (reference sequence). CDR3 length: 14 residues. Trimming removed 2 bases from V and 6 bases from J, with 15 bases in between.

The V call is TRBV7-9, the J call TRBJ2-5; 7 nucleotides match TRBD2. The ends lost 3 bases at V and 1 base at J; junction bases unmatched: 5. The germline CDR1 and CDR2 sequences are SEHNR and FQNEAQ (reference sequence). The CDR3 is 15 residues long. CDR3 in amino acids: CASSLSSGAQETQYF. CDR3 coding DNA: TGTGCCAGCAGCTTGTCTAGCGGAGCCCAAGAGACCCAGTACTTC.